The 30 T cell receptor beta chains reported below all come from one sample, sequenced in a study of T cells after yellow fever vaccination. MiXCR was run by TCRdb on the 5' RACE reads, yielding one entry per CDR3 protein. This sample has hundreds of thousands of distinct CDR3 sequences, with under 14% found just once. The sample was PBMCs, taken on the day of the first yellow fever vaccination. Receptor source: a man aged 18 to 30 who received the YFV17D yellow fever vaccine.

This clonotype has more than one count but fewer than ten. The chain combines TRBV7-2 with TRBJ2-3, with a tentative D call TRBD2 (5 bases). The CDR3 totals 14 residues. Germline V gene data show CDR1 as SGHTA and CDR2 as FQGNSA. The V and J ends lost 2 bases and 4 bases respectively, with 10 bases between them. The CDR3 DNA reads TGTGCCAGCAGCTTAACGGAGGTCGCAGATACGCAGTATTTT. Its protein product is CASSLTEVADTQYF.

This clonotype was counted only a few times. The V gene is TRBV10-3, the J gene TRBJ1-2, with 8 bases lining up with TRBD1. J gave up 3 bases and V 3 bases, and 3 bases lay outside the gene matches. CDR1 and CDR2 (germline): ENHRY, SYGVKD. This CDR3 has 14 amino acids. Written as DNA, the CDR3 is TGTGCCATCAGTGATGGGACAGGCGACTATGGCTACACCTTC. As protein: CAISDGTGDYGYTF.

Many counts were recorded for this clonotype. DNA for the CDR3: TGTGCCAGCAGTCCGATTAATTCACCCCTCCACTTT. It yields the protein CASSPINSPLHF. The chain is built from TRBV27 and TRBJ1-6, with D hard to call. The ends were cut back, 5 bases at V and 6 bases at J, with 5 bases in the middle. This CDR3 region has 12 residues. Germline V gene sequence: CDR1 MNHEY, CDR2 SMNVEV (reference sequence).

The sample holds a few counts of this clonotype. This chain connects TRBV20-1 to TRBJ1-1; no reliable D call. V dropped 1 base and J dropped 2 bases, with 11 bases sitting between them. Germline V gene lookup returns CDR1 DFQATT and CDR2 SNEGSKA (reference sequence). The CDR3 loop spans 14 amino acids. CDR3 amino acids: CSARAPGLNTEAFF. The CDR3 DNA reads TGCAGTGCTAGAGCCCCGGGGTTAAACACTGAAGCTTTCTTT.

The chain has TRBV7-9 and TRBJ2-2; maybe TRBD1 (6 bases). CDR3 length: 15 residues. Germline lookup yields CDR1 SEHNR and CDR2 FQNEAQ (reference sequence). Trimming shortened V by 5 bases and J by 8 bases, and 18 bases separated the two germline ends. CDR3 protein: CASSPPSRGAGELFF. CDR3 nucleotide sequence: TGTGCCAGCAGCCCCCCCAGCAGGGGAGCTGGGGAGCTGTTTTTT.

The chain has TRBV29-1 and TRBJ2-3; no clear D gene. The CDR3 is 15 residues long. Trimming left V 0 bases short and J 0 bases short, with 10 bases between. Germline V gives CDR1 SQVTM, CDR2 ANQGSEA. Here the CDR3 DNA reads TGCAGCGTTGAAGATCGAGAGGCTAGCACAGATACGCAGTATTTT. It specifies CSVEDREASTDTQYF.

Only a few counts were recorded for this clonotype. The V and J genes are TRBV7-9 and TRBJ2-5; 10 bases line up with TRBD2. Looked up from germline, CDR1 is SEHNR and CDR2 is FQNEAQ (reference sequence). This CDR3 is built from 13 residues. Trimming at V came to 6 bases and at J to 5 bases, leaving 3 bases not matched to a gene. The CDR3 DNA is TGTGCCAGCAGGAGCGGGGGGGCTGAGACCCAGTACTTC. It specifies CASRSGGAETQYF. Looking up the rest from reference TRBV7-9 and TRBJ2-5 gives the full variable domain: DTGVSQNPRHKITKRGQNVTFRCDPISEHNRLYWYRQTLGQGPEFLTYFQNEAQLEKSRLLSDRFSAERPKGSFSTLEIQRTEQGDSAMYLCASRSGGAETQYFGPGTRLLVL.

This clonotype was counted a few times. CDR3 nucleotides: TGTGCCAGCAAAAAGGAGGACAGCCTGAACACTGAAGCTTTCTTT. Translation: CASKKEDSLNTEAFF. The chain has TRBV6-4 and TRBJ1-1; a weak D match, TRBD1 (6 bases). This CDR3 comprises 15 residues. Germline assignment: CDR1 MRHNA and CDR2 SNTAGT. V was cut by 7 bases and J by 0 bases, with 15 bases left in between.

This clonotype appeared many times. The rearrangement links TRBV29-1 to TRBJ1-2; unclear D gene. The CDR3 sequence is 13 residues long. V was shortened by 1 base and J by 6 bases, with 12 bases between the two germline ends. Germline assignment: CDR1 SQVTM and CDR2 ANQGSEA. The CDR3 nucleotides read TGCAGCGTTGAAGTGTTCGGGGTCAATGGCTACACCTTC. Its protein is CSVEVFGVNGYTF.

This chain links TRBV29-1 with TRBJ2-4; D gene unclear. CDR3 length equals 14 residues. CDR1 is SQVTM, CDR2 ANQGSEA, per germline. The germline V and J ends were trimmed by 4 bases and 0 bases, with 10 bases remaining between them. The CDR3 reads CSVAGPLAKNIQYF. CDR3 sequence (DNA): TGCAGCGTTGCTGGACCGCTAGCCAAAAACATTCAGTACTTC.

The sample holds a few counts of this clonotype. CDR3 sequence reads: CATSDFRQANTGELFF. CDR3 in DNA: TGTGCCACCAGTGATTTCAGACAGGCGAACACCGGGGAGCTGTTTTTT. V is TRBV24-1 and J is TRBJ2-2; TRBD1 is a possible D gene (6 bases). The CDR3 totals 16 residues. CDR1 and CDR2 (germline): KGHDR, SFDVKD. Between the trimmed V and J ends, which lost 1 base and 0 bases, there was a span of 8 bases.

V and J are TRBV20-1 and TRBJ1-4; no clear D. Germline lookup yields CDR1 DFQATT and CDR2 SNEGSKA (reference sequence). V lost 2 bases and J 4 bases, leaving 11 bases between the germline ends. The CDR3 runs to 14 residues. CDR3 residues: CSARTWGINEKLFF. The CDR3 bases are TGCAGTGCTAGAACGTGGGGAATTAATGAAAAACTGTTTTTT.

Only one count was recorded for this clonotype. The chain recombines TRBV7-9 with TRBJ2-3; TRBD1 agrees at 10 bases. Unmatched junction bases numbered 7, after V lost 5 bases and J lost 2 bases. This CDR3 is built from 16 residues. From germline, CDR1 is SEHNR and CDR2 FQNEAQ (reference sequence). Here the CDR3 DNA reads TGTGCCAGCAGCCCCCGGGACAGGGGAACCACAGATACGCAGTATTTT. It codes for CASSPRDRGTTDTQYF.

The rearrangement links TRBV28 to TRBJ2-1; tentatively, D is TRBD2 (7 bases). Germline-derived CDR1 and CDR2 are MDHEN and SYDVKM. Trimming shortened V by 4 bases and J by 4 bases, and 17 bases separated the two germline ends. The CDR3 contains 16 residues. The CDR3 here is CASSSPAGALYNEQFF. DNA for the CDR3: TGTGCCAGCAGTTCCCCGGCGGGGGCGTTGTACAATGAGCAGTTCTTC. The entire variable domain, with the rest obtained from reference TRBV28 and TRBJ2-1, is as follows: DVKVTQSSRYLVKRTGEKVFLECVQDMDHENMFWYRQDPGLGLRLIYFSYDVKMKEKGDIPEGYSVSREKKERFSLILESASTNQTSMYLCASSSPAGALYNEQFFGPGTRLTVL.

V gene TRBV7-8 combines with J gene TRBJ2-3; tentative D call: TRBD2 (5 bases). This CDR3 has 14 amino acids. CDR1 is SGHVS, CDR2 FQNEAQ, per germline. V lost 4 bases and J 7 bases, leaving 15 bases between the germline ends. The CDR3 here is CASSSRTGPNTQYF. CDR3 in DNA: TGTGCCAGCAGCTCGAGGACTGGCCCAAATACGCAGTATTTT.

V usage is TRBV11-1 and J usage is TRBJ2-1; D may be TRBD2 (5 bases). With 4 bases removed from V and 0 bases from J, the gap between germline ends came to 10 bases. CDR3 length equals 15 residues. CDR1 is SGHAT and CDR2 is FQDESV in the germline V gene (reference sequence). The CDR3 nucleotides are TGTGCCAGCAGCTCGACTATCGGCTCCTACAATGAGCAGTTCTTC. It translates to CASSSTIGSYNEQFF. The entire variable domain, with the rest obtained from reference TRBV11-1 and TRBJ2-1, is as follows: EAEVAQSPRYKITEKSQAVAFWCDPISGHATLYWYRQILGQGPELLVQFQDESVVDDSQLPKDRFSAERLKGVDSTLKIQPAELGDSAMYLCASSSTIGSYNEQFFGPGTRLTVL.

The chain links TRBV27 to TRBJ2-7; the D gene is possibly TRBD2 (8 bases). The germline V gene encodes CDR1 MNHEY and CDR2 SMNVEV (reference sequence). The length of the CDR3 is 16 residues. Trimming took 3 bases from V and 6 from J, leaving 21 bases between them. The CDR3 nucleotides read TGTGCCAGCAGTTTCGCGGGAGGCAGGGACAGCTCCGAGCAGTACTTC. Amino acids: CASSFAGGRDSSEQYF.

The chain couples TRBV7-3 to TRBJ2-2; TRBD1 is a possible D gene (5 bases). The CDR3 spans 14 residues. Germline V gene sequence: CDR1 SGHTA, CDR2 FQGTGA. Deletions cut 2 bases from V and 4 bases from J, with 8 bases between. Here the CDR3 DNA reads TGTGCCAGCAGCTTAGAAAGGGGCACCGGGGAGCTGTTTTTT. Translating gives CASSLERGTGELFF.

CDR3 amino acids: CATSRLPGQGWYGYTF. In DNA, the CDR3 is TGTGCCACCAGCAGATTGCCGGGACAGGGGTGGTATGGCTACACCTTC. The V call is TRBV15, the J call TRBJ1-2; 10 positions match TRBD1. CDR3 length: 16 residues. V shed 2 bases, J shed 5 bases, and the junction held 8 bases outside the gene matches. Looked up from germline, CDR1 is LNHNV and CDR2 is YYDKDF (reference sequence).

This clonotype has more than one count but fewer than ten. CDR3 in DNA: TGCAGTGCTAGTTCCAGGACTAGCGGGGGGAACATTCAGTACTTC. It is translated as CSASSRTSGGNIQYF. J is TRBJ2-4 and V is TRBV20-1; 14 bases map to TRBD2. J lost 7 bases, V lost 3 bases, and 5 bases had no gene match. Germline-derived CDR1 and CDR2 are DFQATT and SNEGSKA (reference sequence). The CDR3 is 15 residues long.

The rearrangement links TRBV7-3 to TRBJ1-1; maybe TRBD1 (5 bases). The CDR3 has 14 residues. Germline V gene sequence: CDR1 SGHTA, CDR2 FQGTGA. V lost 5 bases to trimming and J lost 6 bases, with 16 bases between them. The CDR3 reads CASSIRGGFAEAFF. The CDR3 region has the DNA TGTGCCAGCAGCATTAGGGGAGGGTTTGCTGAAGCTTTCTTT.

This clonotype was observed a handful of times. V is TRBV4-2 and J is TRBJ2-5, with D possibly matching TRBD1 (5 bases). Germline CDR1 and CDR2: LGHNA and YNFKEQ. The CDR3 has 17 residues. The ends were cut back, 0 bases at V and 5 bases at J, with 19 bases in the middle. CDR3 protein: CASSQDHVLGLAETQYF. CDR3 coding DNA: TGTGCCAGCAGCCAAGATCACGTCCTGGGGCTGGCGGAGACCCAGTACTTC.

The chain is built from TRBV4-2 and TRBJ2-1, with D perhaps TRBD1 (5 bases). With 1 base removed from V and 6 bases from J, the gap between germline ends came to 13 bases. Looked up from germline, CDR1 is LGHNA and CDR2 is YNFKEQ. CDR3 length: 15 residues. The CDR3 DNA reads TGTGCCAGCAGCCAAGGTAGCAGGGTCGGCAATGAGCAGTTCTTC. The encoded protein is CASSQGSRVGNEQFF.

The rearrangement joins TRBV5-6 to TRBJ1-4, with unresolved D. This CDR3 is 14 amino acids long. The V and J ends lost 4 bases and 5 bases respectively, with 12 bases between them. CDR1 and CDR2 (germline): SGHDT, YYEEEE. The CDR3 region is CASSKGRRNEKLFF. CDR3 nucleotide sequence: TGTGCCAGCAGCAAGGGAAGAAGGAATGAAAAACTGTTTTTT.

This clonotype has more than one count but fewer than ten. The V call is TRBV3-1, the J call TRBJ2-3, with a tentative D call TRBD2 (5 bases). V was pared by 3 bases and J by 2 bases, with 12 bases between. The CDR3 extends over 15 amino acids. The germline CDR1 and CDR2 sequences are LGHDT and YNNKEL (reference sequence). The CDR3 DNA reads TGTGCCAGCAGCCATTGGGTACTAGACACAGATACGCAGTATTTT. It encodes CASSHWVLDTDTQYF.

This clonotype came up a few times. V and J are TRBV10-1 and TRBJ2-7; 8 nucleotides match TRBD2. Germline CDR1 WNHNN, CDR2 SYGVQD (reference sequence). V lost 3 bases and J lost 3; bases outside the gene matches: 7. The CDR3 loop spans 15 amino acids. Here the CDR3 reads CASSDSGLGIYEQYF. Written as DNA, the CDR3 is TGCGCCAGCAGTGATTCGGGACTAGGGATCTACGAGCAGTACTTC.

The chain uses TRBV6-1 and TRBJ1-1; D remains unclear. The CDR3 totals 14 residues. CDR1 and CDR2 (germline): MNHNS, SASEGT. Between the trimmed V and J ends, which lost 4 bases and 1 base, there was a span of 10 bases. The CDR3 DNA follows: TGTGCCAGCAGTGCAAACACAGAGAACACTGAAGCTTTCTTT. Protein: CASSANTENTEAFF.

The chain couples TRBV19 to TRBJ2-1, with 15 bases that match TRBD2. The junction had 5 bases not matched to a gene; V was cut back by 5 bases and J by 0 bases. CDR1 and CDR2 from the germline V gene are LNHDA and SQIVND (reference sequence). The CDR3 extends over 18 amino acids. The CDR3 nucleotides are TGTGCCAGTAGTGAGGGACTAGCGGGGGGTAGCTCCTACAATGAGCAGTTCTTC. Translation: CASSEGLAGGSSYNEQFF.

The rearrangement joins TRBV9 to TRBJ2-7, with 8 bases fitting TRBD2. This CDR3 region has 14 residues. The ends lost 5 bases at V and 4 bases at J; junction bases unmatched: 8. Germline lookup yields CDR1 SGDLS and CDR2 YYNGEE. CDR3 protein: CASSRGGPQYEQYF. CDR3 in DNA: TGTGCCAGCAGTCGGGGGGGCCCTCAGTACGAGCAGTACTTC.

This clonotype was found a few times. The chain uses TRBV5-4 and TRBJ2-6, with 8 bases identical to TRBD1. Germline V gene sequence: CDR1 SGHNT, CDR2 YYREEE (reference sequence). The CDR3 covers 17 residues. J lost 0 bases, V lost 6 bases, and 8 bases had no gene match. The CDR3 protein is CASNRGKRDSGANVLTF. In DNA, the CDR3 is TGTGCCAGCAACAGGGGGAAGAGAGACTCTGGGGCCAACGTCCTGACTTTC.